The next 18 T cell receptor beta chains were all read from a single sample in a study of shared clonotypes between healthy human individuals. Some clones are missing from TCRdb's copy, which holds only in-frame ones; the method was immunoSEQ multiplex PCR. The sample yields roughly 640,000 clones, more than 95% seen once. Material for sequencing was naive CD4+ T cells sorted from blood. Subset of the sample: CD45RA+ positively selected. The receptors stem from a woman in her thirties in good health.

This chain's CDR3 is CASSTGGSGANVLTF. In DNA form, the CDR3 reads TGTGCCAGCTCGACAGGGGGCTCTGGGGCCAACGTCCTGACTTTC. The J gene is TRBJ2-6, the V gene TRBV5-4, with TRBD1 matching 9 bases. The CDR3 is 15 residues long. Germline-derived CDR1 and CDR2 are SGHNT and YYREEE (reference sequence). The J segment lost 0 bases and the V segment lost 7 bases, leaving 2 bases of the junction unmatched.

About this clone itself: Other DNA sequences from this sample encode an identical CDR3 as well. The chain combines TRBV5-1 with TRBJ2-7; no clear D gene. Trimming removed 3 bases at V and 2 bases at J, with 3 bases between. The CDR3 is 11 residues long. Per germline, CDR1 SGHRS and CDR2 YFSETQ. The CDR3 protein is CASSSAYEQYF. The CDR3 DNA reads as TGCGCCAGCAGCTCAGCCTACGAGCAGTACTTC.

In regard to this clone: The CDR3 does not close with the conserved phenylalanine or tryptophan, likely indicating a read error. The DNA is left out, because the CDR3 cannot be placed on it with certainty; the CDR3 is given as TCRdb lists it. CDR3 sequence: CASSPIRGEWHL. V usage is TRBV7-2 and J usage is TRBJ2-7. Germline V lookup: CDR1 SGHTA, CDR2 FQGNSA. The CDR3 length is 12 residues, termini included.

This chain uses TRBV28 with TRBJ2-3; TRBD2 aligns across 8 bases. The CDR3 is 21 amino acids. V lost 6 bases, J lost 4 bases, and 27 bases stayed unmatched. Per germline, CDR1 MDHEN and CDR2 SYDVKM. This CDR3 reads CASRRPSGVREVRGASDTQYF. In nucleotides, the CDR3 is TGTGCCAGCAGGCGTCCCTCGGGGGTGCGGGAGGTCCGAGGGGCTTCAGATACGCAGTATTTT.

The V and J genes are TRBV29-1 and TRBJ1-2; D call uncertain. The CDR3 is 13 amino acids. CDR1 is SQVTM and CDR2 is ANQGSEA in the germline V gene. V lost 2 bases and J 2 bases, leaving 9 bases between the germline ends. The CDR3 bases are TGCAGCGTTGAACTGGTACTCAACTATGGCTACACCTTC. Its translation: CSVELVLNYGYTF.

The rearrangement links TRBV5-1 to TRBJ1-4; no firm D call. The CDR3 has 14 amino acids. Germline assignment: CDR1 SGHRS and CDR2 YFSETQ. The V gene lost 9 bases and the J gene lost 0 bases, with 12 bases spanning the gap. The CDR3 bases are TGCGCCAACACACCTCAACCAACTAATGAAAAACTGTTTTTT. Translated: CANTPQPTNEKLFF.

This chain links TRBV7-8 with TRBJ2-7, with D tentatively TRBD2 (6 bases). CDR1 SGHVS and CDR2 FQNEAQ come from the germline V gene. The CDR3 consists of 15 residues. With 2 bases removed from V and 3 bases from J, the gap between germline ends came to 14 bases. CDR3: CASSLRRDRVYEQYF. CDR3 DNA: TGTGCCAGCAGCTTAAGGAGGGATAGGGTCTACGAGCAGTACTTC.

Concerning this clone: Distinct nucleotide sequences in the sample also encode this CDR3. This rearrangement joins TRBV9 to TRBJ1-2; 7 bases align to TRBD1. Germline-derived CDR1 and CDR2 are SGDLS and YYNGEE. The V and J ends lost 0 bases and 4 bases, in that order; junction bases with no gene match: 3. The CDR3 has 14 residues. The CDR3 coding sequence is TGTGCCAGCAGCGTAGGGGACAGTTCCTATGGCTACACCTTC. Its protein is CASSVGDSSYGYTF.

This chain joins TRBV5-1 and TRBJ2-7; no firm D call. The CDR3 is 13 amino acids. V was cut by 1 base and J by 4 bases, with 9 bases left in between. Germline assignment: CDR1 SGHRS and CDR2 YFSETQ. The CDR3 loop reads CASSLPGKYEQYF. CDR3 DNA sequence: TGCGCCAGCAGCTTGCCAGGAAAATACGAGCAGTACTTC.

The chain links TRBV6-1 to TRBJ2-4; 12 positions match TRBD1. The CDR3 has 16 amino acids. The V gene's germline CDR1 is MNHNS and CDR2 SASEGT. Germline trimming cut 4 bases from V and 7 bases from J; bases unmatched to any gene: 8. Written as DNA, the CDR3 is TGTGCCAGCAGTGGGCCCGGGACAGGGGGCGGGAACATTCAGTACTTC. This codes for CASSGPGTGGGNIQYF.

The chain links TRBV5-1 to TRBJ2-7; TRBD1 matches 10 bases. Trimming at V came to 4 bases and at J to 4 bases, leaving 8 bases not matched to a gene. This CDR3 spans 15 amino acids. Germline V CDR1 and CDR2: SGHRS, YFSETQ. CDR3 in DNA: TGCGCCAGCAGCCCAATGGGGACAGGGGAATACGAGCAGTACTTC. It is translated as CASSPMGTGEYEQYF.

The CDR3: CASSQTADTQYF. The DNA for the CDR3 is TGCGCCAGCAGCCAAACAGCAGATACGCAGTATTTT. The gene calls are TRBV4-1 and TRBJ2-3; D is unresolved. Germline CDR1 reads MGHRA; CDR2 reads YSYEKL. Deletions cut 2 bases from V and 4 bases from J, with 4 bases between. This CDR3 has 12 amino acids.

This clone showed up just once. V is TRBV14 and J is TRBJ2-1, with D possibly TRBD2 on 6 matching bases. The V end was cut by 4 bases, the J end by 9 bases, with 13 bases between. Germline values: CDR1 SGHDN, CDR2 FVKESK. The CDR3 spans 13 residues. The DNA of the CDR3 is TGTGCCAGCAGCCGTGATTTGGGAGGTGAGCAGTTCTTC. This gives the protein CASSRDLGGEQFF.

V gene TRBV5-1 combines with J gene TRBJ2-3; no definite D call. Trimming pared 3 bases from V and 4 bases from J, leaving 6 bases between. The CDR3 totals 12 residues. Germline V CDR1 and CDR2: SGHRS, YFSETQ. The CDR3 region is CASSSGADTQYF. CDR3 nucleotide sequence: TGCGCCAGCAGCTCAGGCGCAGATACGCAGTATTTT.

Here the CDR3 reads CASSYGPEGFYGYTF. CDR3 coding DNA: TGTGCCAGCAGTTACGGTCCGGAGGGTTTTTATGGCTACACCTTC. The rearrangement uses TRBV6-5 and TRBJ1-2; D is unresolved. CDR3 length: 15 residues. Per germline, CDR1 MNHEY and CDR2 SVGAGI. V was clipped by 2 bases and J by 5 bases, with 15 bases between them.

The rearrangement joins TRBV9 to TRBJ2-1, with D maybe TRBD1 (5 bases). CDR3 length: 16 residues. V shed 4 bases and J shed 3 bases, with 17 bases lying between them. Germline V lookup: CDR1 SGDLS, CDR2 YYNGEE. The CDR3 spells CASSSHPWGNYNEQFF. The CDR3, as DNA: TGTGCCAGCAGCTCACACCCGTGGGGCAACTACAATGAGCAGTTCTTC.

This chain connects TRBV20-1 to TRBJ2-1; D unclear. The V end was cut by 3 bases, the J end by 5 bases, with 5 bases between. Germline V lookup: CDR1 DFQATT, CDR2 SNEGSKA (reference sequence). CDR3 length: 11 residues. CDR3: CSARMNNEQFF. For the CDR3, the DNA is TGCAGTGCTAGGATGAACAATGAGCAGTTCTTC.

The chain uses TRBV9 and TRBJ2-3; perhaps TRBD2 as D (6 bases). The V end was cut by 0 bases, the J end by 2 bases, with 13 bases between. Germline V lookup: CDR1 SGDLS, CDR2 YYNGEE. The CDR3 covers 16 residues. The CDR3 DNA is TGTGCCAGCAGCGTAGTGGGGGGTCGGGCCACAGATACGCAGTATTTT. Protein sequence: CASSVVGGRATDTQYF.